This T cell receptor (beta chain) was captured in a study of cytotoxic CD8 clonotypes in ibrutinib-treated CLL. Overall study context: After treatment lasting a median approximately 11 months, range 6 to 36, response samples were collected. Study observations and caveats: Having risen at ibrutinib response, clonality had fallen back toward baseline by progression. Under therapy, public clonotypes either contracted or stayed stable, and they were uncommon.

This clone was counted between two and nine times. Its antigen is currently unknown. Germline V lookup: CDR1 ENHRY, CDR2 SYGVKD. Trimming cost V 2 bases and J 0 bases, with 11 bases left between them. The CDR3 loop spans 16 amino acids. As input for TCR beta libraries, roughly 2.1 micrograms of genomic DNA came from cryopreserved PBMCs. Sequencing was performed with immunoSEQ multiplex PCR; in TCRdb, only in-frame clones are kept and a portion is missing. The table lists 50,000 to 70,000 clones, roughly 54% of them singletons. The chain has TRBV10-3 and TRBJ1-5; D is uncertain. The clonotype comes from a human donor with chronic lymphocytic leukemia. Sequenced material: PBMCs, taken at disease progression, from a patient treated with ibrutinib. The CDR3 DNA reads TGTGCCATCAGTGAGGGTCGAGGGATTAGCAATCAGCCCCAGCATTTT. Its protein is CAISEGRGISNQPQHF.